The 5 T cell receptor beta chains given below trace back to one sample, sequenced in a study of siplizumab effects on memory and regulatory T cells. The method was immunoSEQ multiplex PCR; TCRdb's version includes in-frame clones alone and lacks a portion of them. The sample lists 70,000 to 90,000 clones; roughly 93% were seen once. The source material was CD8+ T cells sorted from blood. The origin of the receptors is a human donor in good health.

V gene TRBV27 combines with J gene TRBJ1-5, with D possibly matching TRBD1 (6 bases). The CDR3 consists of 14 residues. V dropped 3 bases and J dropped 5 bases, with 11 bases sitting between them. The germline V gene encodes CDR1 MNHEY and CDR2 SMNVEV (reference sequence). CDR3 residues: CASSFGRGHQPQHF. Here the CDR3 DNA reads TGTGCCAGCAGTTTCGGCAGGGGACATCAGCCCCAGCATTTT.

The rearrangement joins TRBV5-4 to TRBJ1-1; tentatively, D is TRBD1 (5 bases). Germline V gene sequence: CDR1 SGHNT, CDR2 YYREEE (reference sequence). Trimming took 0 bases from V and 6 from J, leaving 9 bases between them. The CDR3 consists of 13 residues. In nucleotides, the CDR3 is TGTGCCAGCAGCTTGGACGGGGCCGCTGAAGCTTTCTTT. Amino acid sequence: CASSLDGAAEAFF.

The chain uses TRBV27 and TRBJ2-2; the match to TRBD1 covers 7 bases. J was trimmed by 0 bases and V by 8 bases; bases with no gene match: 6. The germline gives CDR1 MNHEY, CDR2 SMNVEV (reference sequence). CDR3 size: 15 residues. This CDR3 is CASLPGTANTGELFF. CDR3 DNA sequence: TGTGCCAGCCTGCCCGGGACAGCGAACACCGGGGAGCTGTTTTTT.

This clone appeared a single time. The chain recombines TRBV11-2 with TRBJ1-2, with D perhaps TRBD1 (6 bases). V lost 3 bases and J lost 5, with 13 bases in between. The CDR3 covers 14 residues. The V gene's germline CDR1 is SGHAT and CDR2 FQNNGV. CDR3 sequence: CASSLGGSHYGYTF. The CDR3 DNA sequence: TGTGCCAGCAGCTTGGGGGGCAGCCATTATGGCTACACCTTC.

The chain recombines TRBV5-4 with TRBJ1-5, with a possible D match to TRBD1 (6 bases). V lost 2 bases to trimming and J lost 9 bases, with 12 bases between them. From germline, CDR1 is SGHNT and CDR2 YYREEE (reference sequence). The CDR3 runs 13 residues. CDR3 in DNA: TGTGCCAGCAGCTTAGGGGGGGCAGGGCCCCAGCATTTT. This codes for CASSLGGAGPQHF.